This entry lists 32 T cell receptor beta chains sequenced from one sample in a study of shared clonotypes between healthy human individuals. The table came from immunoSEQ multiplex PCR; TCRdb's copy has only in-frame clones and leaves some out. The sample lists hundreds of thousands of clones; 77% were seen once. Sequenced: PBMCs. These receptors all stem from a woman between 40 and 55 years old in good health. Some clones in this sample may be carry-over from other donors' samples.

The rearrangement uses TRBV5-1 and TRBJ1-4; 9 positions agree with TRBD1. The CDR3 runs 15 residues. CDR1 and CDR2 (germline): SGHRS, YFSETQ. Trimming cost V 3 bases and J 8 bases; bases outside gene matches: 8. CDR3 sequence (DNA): TGCGCCAGCAGCTCAACCGGGACAGGGAACGAAAAACTGTTTTTT. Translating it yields CASSSTGTGNEKLFF.

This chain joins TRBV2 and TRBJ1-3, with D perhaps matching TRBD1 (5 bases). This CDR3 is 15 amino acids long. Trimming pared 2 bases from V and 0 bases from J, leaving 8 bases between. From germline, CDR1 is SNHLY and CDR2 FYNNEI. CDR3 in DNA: TGTGCCAGCAGTGAACGGGGGTCCTCTGGAAACACCATATATTTT. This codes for CASSERGSSGNTIYF.

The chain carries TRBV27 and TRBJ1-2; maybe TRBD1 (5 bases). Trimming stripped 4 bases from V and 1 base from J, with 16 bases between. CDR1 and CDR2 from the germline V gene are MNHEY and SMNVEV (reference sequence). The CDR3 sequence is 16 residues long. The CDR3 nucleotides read TGTGCCAGCAGTTCGCGATCCGGGACCCTTAACTATGGCTACACCTTC. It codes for CASSSRSGTLNYGYTF.

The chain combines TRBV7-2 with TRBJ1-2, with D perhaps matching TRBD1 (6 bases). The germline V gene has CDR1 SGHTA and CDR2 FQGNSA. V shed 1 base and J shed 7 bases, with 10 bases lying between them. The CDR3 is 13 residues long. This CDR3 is CASSLEGGSGYTF. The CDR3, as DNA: TGTGCCAGCAGCTTAGAGGGGGGTAGTGGCTACACCTTC.

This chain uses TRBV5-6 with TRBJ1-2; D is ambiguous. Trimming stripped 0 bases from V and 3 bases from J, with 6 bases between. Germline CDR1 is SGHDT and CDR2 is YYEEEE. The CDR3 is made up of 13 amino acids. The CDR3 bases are TGTGCCAGCAGCTTGGGCATTTACTATGGCTACACCTTC. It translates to CASSLGIYYGYTF.

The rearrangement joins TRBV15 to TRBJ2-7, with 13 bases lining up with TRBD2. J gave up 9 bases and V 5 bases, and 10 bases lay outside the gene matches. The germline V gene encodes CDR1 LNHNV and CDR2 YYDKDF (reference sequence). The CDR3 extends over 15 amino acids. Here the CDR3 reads CATSLRTSGSSGQYF. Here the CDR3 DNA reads TGTGCCACCAGCCTCCGGACTAGCGGGAGTTCGGGGCAGTACTTC.

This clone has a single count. CDR3 residues: CAISEYGGENQPQHF. The CDR3 coding sequence is TGTGCCATCAGTGAGTATGGGGGGGAGAATCAGCCCCAGCATTTT. This rearrangement joins TRBV10-3 to TRBJ1-5, with D tentatively TRBD1 (5 bases). This CDR3 has 15 residues. Germline V gene data show CDR1 as ENHRY and CDR2 as SYGVKD. V lost 1 base and J lost 4, with 11 bases in between.

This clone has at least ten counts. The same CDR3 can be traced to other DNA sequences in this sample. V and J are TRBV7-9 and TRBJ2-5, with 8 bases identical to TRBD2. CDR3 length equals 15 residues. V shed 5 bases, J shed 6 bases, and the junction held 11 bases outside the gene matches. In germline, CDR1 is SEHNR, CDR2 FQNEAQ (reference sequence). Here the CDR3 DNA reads TGTGCCAGCAGCAAACTAGCGGACGTTATAAAGACCCAGTACTTC. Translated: CASSKLADVIKTQYF.

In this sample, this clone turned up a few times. CDR3 sequence (DNA): TGTGCCAGTAGTATGGAGGGGAGCGGGGAGCTGTTTTTT. Translating gives CASSMEGSGELFF. The V call is TRBV19, the J call TRBJ2-2; perhaps TRBD2 as D (6 bases). V dropped 3 bases and J dropped 7 bases, with 9 bases sitting between them. The CDR3 runs 13 residues. The germline V gene encodes CDR1 LNHDA and CDR2 SQIVND (reference sequence).

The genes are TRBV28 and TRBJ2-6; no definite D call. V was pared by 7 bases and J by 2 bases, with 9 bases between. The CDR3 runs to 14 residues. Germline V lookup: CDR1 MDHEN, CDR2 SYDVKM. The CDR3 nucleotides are TGTGCCAGCAATCCTTTTACTGGGGCCAACGTCCTGACTTTC. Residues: CASNPFTGANVLTF.

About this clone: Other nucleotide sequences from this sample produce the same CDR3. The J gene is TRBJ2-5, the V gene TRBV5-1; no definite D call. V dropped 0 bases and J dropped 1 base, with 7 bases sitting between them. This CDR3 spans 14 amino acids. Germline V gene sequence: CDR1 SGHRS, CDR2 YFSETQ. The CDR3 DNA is TGCGCCAGCAGCTTGGGACCAACCCAAGAGACCCAGTACTTC. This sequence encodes CASSLGPTQETQYF.

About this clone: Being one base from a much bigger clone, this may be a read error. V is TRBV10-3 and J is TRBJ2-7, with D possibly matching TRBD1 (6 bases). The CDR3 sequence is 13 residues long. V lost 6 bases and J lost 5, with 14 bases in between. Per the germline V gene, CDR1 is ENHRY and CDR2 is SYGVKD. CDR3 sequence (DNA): TGTGCCATCAGGGACCCTGGGGGCCACGAGCAGTACTTC. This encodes CAIRDPGGHEQYF.

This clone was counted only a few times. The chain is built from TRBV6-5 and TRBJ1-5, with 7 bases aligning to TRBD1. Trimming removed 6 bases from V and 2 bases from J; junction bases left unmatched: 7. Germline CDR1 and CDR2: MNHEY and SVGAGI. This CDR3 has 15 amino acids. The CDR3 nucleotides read TGTGCCAGCAGCCAGACAGGGACGGGCAATCAGCCCCAGCATTTT. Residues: CASSQTGTGNQPQHF.

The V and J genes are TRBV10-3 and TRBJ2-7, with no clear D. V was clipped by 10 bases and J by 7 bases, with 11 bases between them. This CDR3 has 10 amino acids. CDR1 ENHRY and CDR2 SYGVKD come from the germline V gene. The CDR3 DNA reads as TGTGCCACCGGGTCGGGTGAGCAGTACTTC. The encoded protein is CATGSGEQYF.

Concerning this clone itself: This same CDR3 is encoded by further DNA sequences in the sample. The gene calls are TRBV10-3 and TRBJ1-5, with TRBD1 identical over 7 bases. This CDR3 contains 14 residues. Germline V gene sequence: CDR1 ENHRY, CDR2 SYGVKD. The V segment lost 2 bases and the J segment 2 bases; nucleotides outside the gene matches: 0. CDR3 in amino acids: CAISEDRGNQPQHF. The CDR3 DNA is TGTGCCATCAGTGAGGACAGGGGCAATCAGCCCCAGCATTTT.

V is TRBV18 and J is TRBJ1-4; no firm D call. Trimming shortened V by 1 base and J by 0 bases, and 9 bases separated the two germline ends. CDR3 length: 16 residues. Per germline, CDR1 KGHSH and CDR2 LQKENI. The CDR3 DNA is TGTGCCAGCTCACCACAGTCTGTGGCAACTAATGAAAAACTGTTTTTT. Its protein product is CASSPQSVATNEKLFF.

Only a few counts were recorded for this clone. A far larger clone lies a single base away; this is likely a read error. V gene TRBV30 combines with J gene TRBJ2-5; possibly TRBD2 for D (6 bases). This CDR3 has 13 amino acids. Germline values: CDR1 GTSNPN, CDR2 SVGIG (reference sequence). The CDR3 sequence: CAWSGLDGGTRYF. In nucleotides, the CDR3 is TGTGCCTGGAGTGGACTAGATGGTGGGACCCGGTACTTC.

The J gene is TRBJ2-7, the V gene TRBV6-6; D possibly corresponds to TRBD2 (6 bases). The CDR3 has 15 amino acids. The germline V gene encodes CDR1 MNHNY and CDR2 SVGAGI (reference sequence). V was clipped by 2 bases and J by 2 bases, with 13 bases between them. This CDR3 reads CASSYRARETYEQYF. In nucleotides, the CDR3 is TGTGCCAGCAGTTACCGGGCTCGGGAGACCTACGAGCAGTACTTC.

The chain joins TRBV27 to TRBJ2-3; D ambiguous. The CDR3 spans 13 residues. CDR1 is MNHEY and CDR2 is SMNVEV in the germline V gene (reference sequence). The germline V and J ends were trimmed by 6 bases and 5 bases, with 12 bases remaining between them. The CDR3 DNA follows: TGTGCCAGCAGCTACCGACTGCTAGATACGCAGTATTTT. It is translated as CASSYRLLDTQYF.

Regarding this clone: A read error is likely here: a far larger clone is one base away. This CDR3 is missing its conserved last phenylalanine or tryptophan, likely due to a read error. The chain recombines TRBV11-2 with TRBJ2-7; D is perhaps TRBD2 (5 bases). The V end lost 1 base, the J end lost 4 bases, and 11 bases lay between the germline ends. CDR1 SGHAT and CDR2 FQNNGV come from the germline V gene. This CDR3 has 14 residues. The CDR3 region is CASSLVDGKYEQYS. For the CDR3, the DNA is TGTGCCAGCAGCTTAGTAGACGGGAAATACGAGCAGTACTCC.

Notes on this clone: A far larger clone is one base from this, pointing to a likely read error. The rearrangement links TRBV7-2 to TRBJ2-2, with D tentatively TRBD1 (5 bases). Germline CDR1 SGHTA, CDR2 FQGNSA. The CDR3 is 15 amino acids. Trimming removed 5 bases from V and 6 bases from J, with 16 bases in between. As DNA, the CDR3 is TGTGCCAGCAGCACCAGGGTGGGCGGCGCCGGGGAGCTGTTTTTT. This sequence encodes CASSTRVGGAGELFF.

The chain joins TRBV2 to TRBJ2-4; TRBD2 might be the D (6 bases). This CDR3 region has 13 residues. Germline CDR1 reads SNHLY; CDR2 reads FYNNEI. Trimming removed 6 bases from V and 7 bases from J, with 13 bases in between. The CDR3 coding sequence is TGTGCCAGCAGAAGGGCCCTAGCGAACATTCAGTACTTC. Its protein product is CASRRALANIQYF.

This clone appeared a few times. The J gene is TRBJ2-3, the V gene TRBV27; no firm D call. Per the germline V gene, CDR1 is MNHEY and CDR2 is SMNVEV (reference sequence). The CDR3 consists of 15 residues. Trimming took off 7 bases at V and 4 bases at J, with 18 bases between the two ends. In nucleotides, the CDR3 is TGTGCCAGCAACCCACAAAGAACGGACGCAGATACGCAGTATTTT. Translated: CASNPQRTDADTQYF.

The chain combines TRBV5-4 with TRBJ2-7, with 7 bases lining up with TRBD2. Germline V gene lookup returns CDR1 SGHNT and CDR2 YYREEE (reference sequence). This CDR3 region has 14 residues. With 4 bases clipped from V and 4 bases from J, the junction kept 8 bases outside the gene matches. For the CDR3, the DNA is TGTGCCAGCAGCGCGGGTCTAGCGGATTACGAGCAGTACTTC. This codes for CASSAGLADYEQYF.

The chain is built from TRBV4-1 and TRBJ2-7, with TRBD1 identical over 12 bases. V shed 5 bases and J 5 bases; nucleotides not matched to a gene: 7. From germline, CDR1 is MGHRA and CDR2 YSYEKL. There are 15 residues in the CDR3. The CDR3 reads CASSSSGTGGDEQYF. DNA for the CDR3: TGCGCCAGCAGCTCTTCCGGGACAGGGGGCGACGAGCAGTACTTC.

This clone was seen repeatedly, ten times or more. The CDR3: CATHGDSNQPQHF. CDR3 in DNA: TGTGCCACCCACGGGGATAGCAATCAGCCCCAGCATTTT. V and J are TRBV10-3 and TRBJ1-5; D is uncertain. Germline V gene lookup returns CDR1 ENHRY and CDR2 SYGVKD. The CDR3 is made up of 13 amino acids. V was trimmed by 10 bases and J by 0 bases, leaving 10 bases between them.

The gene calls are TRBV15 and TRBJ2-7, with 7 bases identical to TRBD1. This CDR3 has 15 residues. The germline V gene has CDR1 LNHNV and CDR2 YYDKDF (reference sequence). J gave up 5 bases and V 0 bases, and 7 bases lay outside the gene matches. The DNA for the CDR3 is TGTGCCACCAGCAGAGACTACAGGGGTAACGACGAGCAGTACTTC. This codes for CATSRDYRGNDEQYF.

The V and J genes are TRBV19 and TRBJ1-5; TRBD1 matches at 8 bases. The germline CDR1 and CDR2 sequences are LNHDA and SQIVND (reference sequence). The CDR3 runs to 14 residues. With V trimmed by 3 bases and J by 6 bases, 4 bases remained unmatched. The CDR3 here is CASSINRGGQPQHF. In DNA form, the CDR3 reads TGTGCCAGTAGTATCAACAGGGGGGGTCAGCCCCAGCATTTT.

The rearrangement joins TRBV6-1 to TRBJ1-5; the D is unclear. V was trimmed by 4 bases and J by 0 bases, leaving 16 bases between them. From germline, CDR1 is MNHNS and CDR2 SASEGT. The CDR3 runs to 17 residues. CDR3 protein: CASSGLRLENSNQPQHF. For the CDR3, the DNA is TGTGCCAGCAGTGGACTACGGTTGGAAAATAGCAATCAGCCCCAGCATTTT.

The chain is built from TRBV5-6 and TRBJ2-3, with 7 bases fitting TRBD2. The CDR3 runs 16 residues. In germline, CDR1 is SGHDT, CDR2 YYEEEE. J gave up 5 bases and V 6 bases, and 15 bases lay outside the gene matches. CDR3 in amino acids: CASTPWGGSFVDTQYF. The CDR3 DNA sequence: TGTGCCAGCACCCCTTGGGGCGGGAGCTTCGTAGATACGCAGTATTTT.

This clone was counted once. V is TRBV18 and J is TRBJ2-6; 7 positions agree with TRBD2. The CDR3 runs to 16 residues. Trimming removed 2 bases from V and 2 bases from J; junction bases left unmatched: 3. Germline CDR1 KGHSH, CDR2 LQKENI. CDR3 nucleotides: TGTGCCAGCTCACCATCCCGGGGGGCTGGGGCCAACGTCCTGACTTTC. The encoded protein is CASSPSRGAGANVLTF.

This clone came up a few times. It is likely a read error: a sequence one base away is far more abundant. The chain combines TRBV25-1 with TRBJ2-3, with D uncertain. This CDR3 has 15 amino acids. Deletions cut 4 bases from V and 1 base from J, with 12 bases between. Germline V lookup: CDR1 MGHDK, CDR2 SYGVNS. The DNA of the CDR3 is TGTGCCAGCAGTGCAATCTCTACTGGCACAGATACGCAGTATTTT. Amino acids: CASSAISTGTDTQYF.